These 21 T cell receptor beta chains were sequenced from one sample in a study of OX40 agonist ivuxolimab in advanced cancers. Data came from immunoSEQ multiplex PCR; TCRdb stores just in-frame clones and leaves some out. The sample shows approximately 100,000 clones, 90% to 95% of them seen only once. Source: CD4+ or CD8+ T cells sorted from blood, taken in a trial of the OX40 agonist ivuxolimab. Receptors originate from an adult with an advanced solid tumor such as melanoma, head and neck, liver or kidney cancer.

The chain employs TRBV11-2 and TRBJ2-1; TRBD2 agrees at 9 bases. With V trimmed by 5 bases and J by 4 bases, 6 bases remained unmatched. CDR1 and CDR2 (germline): SGHAT, FQNNGV. The CDR3 has 15 amino acids. CDR3 region: CASSLSGRGYNEQFF. The CDR3 DNA follows: TGTGCCAGCAGCCTTAGCGGGAGAGGTTACAATGAGCAGTTCTTC.

This chain links TRBV28 with TRBJ2-7, with TRBD1 as a possible D gene (6 bases). From germline, CDR1 is MDHEN and CDR2 SYDVKM. Between the trimmed V and J ends, which lost 5 bases and 4 bases, there was a span of 18 bases. The CDR3 sequence is 15 residues long. CDR3 loop: CASSRTGTTIYEQYF. Here the CDR3 DNA reads TGTGCCAGCAGTCGAACCGGGACAACGATTTACGAGCAGTACTTC.

Only one count was recorded for this clone. The chain uses TRBV18 and TRBJ1-4, with a weak D call TRBD1 (6 bases). V gave up 3 bases and J gave up 3 bases, with 14 bases separating them. The CDR3 length is 16 residues. Germline CDR1 reads KGHSH; CDR2 reads LQKENI. CDR3 protein: CASSPGVRGSNEKLFF. CDR3 nucleotides: TGTGCCAGCTCACCGGGAGTTAGGGGGTCTAATGAAAAACTGTTTTTT.

The chain joins TRBV5-1 to TRBJ2-3, with unresolved D. The V end was cut by 1 base, the J end by 0 bases, with 12 bases between. CDR1 is SGHRS, CDR2 YFSETQ, per germline. This CDR3 has 16 residues. The CDR3, as DNA: TGCGCCAGCAGCTTGAGGTCTAGTTCTAGCACAGATACGCAGTATTTT. Translated: CASSLRSSSSTDTQYF.

This chain uses TRBV19 with TRBJ2-2; D uncertain. The CDR3 sequence is 13 residues long. Trimming removed 4 bases at V and 1 base at J, with 4 bases between. Germline V lookup: CDR1 LNHDA, CDR2 SQIVND (reference sequence). The CDR3 sequence is CASSSRNTGELFF. CDR3 bases: TGTGCCAGTAGTAGTAGGAACACCGGGGAGCTGTTTTTT.

V is TRBV7-6 and J is TRBJ2-7, with D hard to call. The germline V and J ends were trimmed by 5 bases and 1 base, with 15 bases remaining between them. Germline assignment: CDR1 SGHVS and CDR2 FNYEAQ. The CDR3 has 15 amino acids. As DNA, the CDR3 is TGTGCCAGCAGCCCTCTAGTCTTACAGTCCTACGAGCAGTACTTC. It is translated as CASSPLVLQSYEQYF.

The chain has TRBV27 and TRBJ1-3; the D gene is possibly TRBD1 (5 bases). This CDR3 region has 14 residues. V was clipped by 9 bases and J by 2 bases, with 14 bases between them. Germline CDR1 MNHEY, CDR2 SMNVEV (reference sequence). The CDR3 spells CASNGGTAGNTIYF. Here the CDR3 DNA reads TGTGCCAGTAATGGTGGGACTGCTGGAAACACCATATATTTT.

The rearrangement uses TRBV5-1 and TRBJ1-4; tentative D call: TRBD1 (5 bases). Trimming took off 5 bases at V and 0 bases at J, with 8 bases between the two ends. Germline V gene lookup returns CDR1 SGHRS and CDR2 YFSETQ. The CDR3 has 14 residues. The CDR3 coding sequence is TGCGCCAGCAGTGACAGTTCAACTAATGAAAAACTGTTTTTT. It codes for CASSDSSTNEKLFF.

In DNA, the CDR3 is TGTGCCACCCGACAGGGAGGGAGATACACTGAAGCTTTCTTT. It translates to CATRQGGRYTEAFF. The chain carries TRBV28 and TRBJ1-1; 7 bases are shared with TRBD1. J lost 3 bases, V lost 10 bases, and 11 bases had no gene match. The germline gives CDR1 MDHEN, CDR2 SYDVKM. The CDR3 runs to 14 residues.

This chain connects TRBV27 to TRBJ2-6; weak D call: TRBD1 (6 bases). The CDR3 loop spans 15 amino acids. Germline V gives CDR1 MNHEY, CDR2 SMNVEV (reference sequence). With 5 bases removed from V and 5 bases from J, the gap between germline ends came to 13 bases. The CDR3 nucleotides read TGTGCCAGCAGTCCCGACAGGTTACGGGCCAACGTCCTGACTTTC. Its translation is CASSPDRLRANVLTF.

The chain recombines TRBV7-3 with TRBJ2-2, with D perhaps matching TRBD1 (5 bases). This CDR3 region has 15 residues. Germline lookup yields CDR1 SGHTA and CDR2 FQGTGA. Trimming removed 5 bases at V and 8 bases at J, with 18 bases between. DNA for the CDR3: TGTGCCAGCAGCGCACGGACATCCCCGGTAGGGGAGCTGTTTTTT. Translated: CASSARTSPVGELFF.

The J gene is TRBJ1-1, the V gene TRBV18; D call uncertain. Germline CDR1 is KGHSH and CDR2 is LQKENI. CDR3 length equals 17 residues. Trimming removed 3 bases at V and 3 bases at J, with 20 bases between. The CDR3 DNA follows: TGTGCCAGCTCACCCGCACCGACGGGTTCCCCGTACACTGAAGCTTTCTTT. Its translation: CASSPAPTGSPYTEAFF.

The chain has TRBV5-1 and TRBJ2-1; the match to TRBD1 covers 9 bases. The CDR3 loop spans 16 amino acids. CDR1 and CDR2 (germline): SGHRS, YFSETQ. V trimming: 5 bases; J trimming: 0 bases; junction bases outside the gene matches: 6. The CDR3 DNA reads as TGCGCCAGCAGTGGGACAGGGAGGAGCTCCTACAATGAGCAGTTCTTC. Amino acids: CASSGTGRSSYNEQFF.

The chain carries TRBV28 and TRBJ1-5, with a weak D call TRBD1 (5 bases). The V end lost 11 bases, the J end lost 0 bases, and 20 bases lay between the germline ends. This CDR3 is 16 amino acids long. CDR1 and CDR2 from the germline V gene are MDHEN and SYDVKM. Here the CDR3 reads CAHGAGTIYSNQPQHF. The CDR3 DNA reads as TGTGCCCACGGGGCAGGGACGATCTATAGCAATCAGCCCCAGCATTTT.

The chain recombines TRBV7-9 with TRBJ2-3; TRBD2 matches 9 bases. CDR1 is SEHNR and CDR2 is FQNEAQ in the germline V gene (reference sequence). The CDR3 sequence is 15 residues long. V lost 5 bases to trimming and J lost 1 base; unmatched junction nucleotides: 4. This CDR3 reads CASSRRTSGTDTQYF. The CDR3 DNA is TGTGCCAGCAGCCGCAGGACTAGCGGCACAGATACGCAGTATTTT.

The V gene is TRBV25-1, the J gene TRBJ1-5; D unclear. Per the germline V gene, CDR1 is MGHDK and CDR2 is SYGVNS. This CDR3 has 14 residues. With 1 base removed from V and 7 bases from J, the gap between germline ends came to 11 bases. CDR3 sequence (DNA): TGTGCCAGCAGTGAATCCGGGTTCGGGCAGCCCCAGCATTTT. Its translation is CASSESGFGQPQHF.

V and J are TRBV9 and TRBJ2-5; D unclear. V lost 7 bases and J 1 base, leaving 8 bases between the germline ends. This CDR3 has 12 residues. CDR1 is SGDLS, CDR2 YYNGEE, per germline. The CDR3 DNA reads TGTGCCAGCCAAGACCGCCAAGAGACCCAGTACTTC. Protein sequence: CASQDRQETQYF.

The rearrangement joins TRBV2 to TRBJ2-7, with TRBD2 matching 10 bases. This CDR3 region has 13 residues. The germline V gene encodes CDR1 SNHLY and CDR2 FYNNEI. With V trimmed by 7 bases and J by 7 bases, 7 bases remained unmatched. The CDR3 DNA reads as TGTGCCAGCAACACGCTAGCGGGAGCTGAGCAGTACTTC. Its translation is CASNTLAGAEQYF.

CDR3 DNA: TGTGCCAGCAGCTCGGACTTTGGGCACACTGAAGCTTTCTTT. Protein product: CASSSDFGHTEAFF. This rearrangement joins TRBV4-2 to TRBJ1-1; D gene ambiguous. The CDR3 sequence is 14 residues long. Per the germline V gene, CDR1 is LGHNA and CDR2 is YNFKEQ. The V and J ends lost 5 bases and 3 bases respectively, with 13 bases between them.

V usage is TRBV7-8 and J usage is TRBJ1-1; possible D gene TRBD1, 5 bases. Trimming took off 4 bases at V and 0 bases at J, with 9 bases between the two ends. CDR1 and CDR2 (germline): SGHVS, FQNEAQ. This CDR3 comprises 14 residues. The DNA of the CDR3 is TGTGCCAGCAGCTCTTTGGGACTGAACACTGAAGCTTTCTTT. It yields the protein CASSSLGLNTEAFF.

The table lists this clone with a few counts. The rearrangement uses TRBV2 and TRBJ2-3, with TRBD2 identical over 13 bases. CDR1 and CDR2 from the germline V gene are SNHLY and FYNNEI. The V and J ends lost 6 bases and 5 bases, in that order; junction bases with no gene match: 5. This CDR3 is 15 amino acids long. This CDR3 is CASSGTSGNRDTQYF. The CDR3 DNA reads TGTGCCAGCAGCGGGACTAGCGGGAACAGAGATACGCAGTATTTT.